The T cell receptor beta chain under discussion was sequenced for a study of blood T cells in healthy people across ages. Alongside a J-beta primer mix, a sample-barcoded 5' primer served in a second PCR lasting 7 to 11 cycles. TCRdb processed the 5' RACE reads anew with MiXCR; each CDR3 protein has one entry. The sample yields 780,000 or so distinct CDR3 sequences, 25% seen once. This clonotype was seen a few times. Trimming took 0 bases from V and 0 from J; bases not matched to a gene: 4. This CDR3 contains 17 residues. The germline V gene encodes CDR1 LGHNA and CDR2 YSLEER. This same sample was also taken into another study, of T cells of mothers and their children. That publication notes: Versus unrelated pairs, overlap was slightly higher in related mother-child pairs, without reaching significance. Persistent microchimeric T cell clones were sought, and none were detected.

This rearrangement joins TRBV4-3 to TRBJ2-7; 11 nucleotides align to TRBD1. The sample taken for sequencing was blood. This TCR came from a boy between 10 and 17 years old in good health. The CDR3 DNA sequence: TGCGCCAGCAGCCAAGATCTCGGGACAGGGGGCTCCTACGAGCAGTACTTC. Protein: CASSQDLGTGGSYEQYF.